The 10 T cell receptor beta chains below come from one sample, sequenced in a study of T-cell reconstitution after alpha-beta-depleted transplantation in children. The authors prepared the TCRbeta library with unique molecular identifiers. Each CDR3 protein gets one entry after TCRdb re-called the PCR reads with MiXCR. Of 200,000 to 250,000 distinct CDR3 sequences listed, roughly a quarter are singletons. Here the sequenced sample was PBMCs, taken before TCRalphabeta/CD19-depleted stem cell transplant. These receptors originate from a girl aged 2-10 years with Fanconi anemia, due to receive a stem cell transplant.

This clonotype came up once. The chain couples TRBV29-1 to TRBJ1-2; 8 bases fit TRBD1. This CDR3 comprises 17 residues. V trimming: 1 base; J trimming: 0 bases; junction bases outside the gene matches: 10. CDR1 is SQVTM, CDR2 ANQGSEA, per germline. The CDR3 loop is CSVEALGQGNPNYGYTF. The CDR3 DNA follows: TGCAGCGTTGAAGCCCTTGGACAGGGCAACCCTAACTATGGCTACACCTTC.

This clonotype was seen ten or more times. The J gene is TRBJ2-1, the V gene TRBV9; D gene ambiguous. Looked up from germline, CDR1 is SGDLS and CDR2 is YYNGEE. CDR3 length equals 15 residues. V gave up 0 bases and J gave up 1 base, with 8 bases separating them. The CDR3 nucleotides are TGTGCCAGCAGCGTAGGGTCGCAGTCCTACAATGAGCAGTTCTTC. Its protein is CASSVGSQSYNEQFF.

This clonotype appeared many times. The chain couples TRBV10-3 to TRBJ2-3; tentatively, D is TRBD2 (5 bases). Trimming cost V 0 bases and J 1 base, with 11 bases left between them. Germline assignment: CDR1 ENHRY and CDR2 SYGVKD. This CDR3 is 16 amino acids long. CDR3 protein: CAISESRRGGTDTQYF. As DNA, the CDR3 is TGTGCCATCAGTGAGTCGCGACGGGGTGGCACAGATACGCAGTATTTT.

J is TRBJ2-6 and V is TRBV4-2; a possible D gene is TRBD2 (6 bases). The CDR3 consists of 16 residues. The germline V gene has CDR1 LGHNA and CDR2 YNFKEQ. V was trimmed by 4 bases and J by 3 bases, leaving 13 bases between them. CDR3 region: CASSRMEGLGANVLTF. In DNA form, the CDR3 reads TGTGCCAGCAGCCGGATGGAGGGGCTTGGGGCCAACGTCCTGACTTTC.

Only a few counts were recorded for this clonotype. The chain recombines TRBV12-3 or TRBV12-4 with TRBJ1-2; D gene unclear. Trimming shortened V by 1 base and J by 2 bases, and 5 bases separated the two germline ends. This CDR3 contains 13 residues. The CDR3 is CASSLEQNYGYTF. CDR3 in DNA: TGTGCCAGCAGTTTAGAGCAGAACTATGGCTACACCTTC.

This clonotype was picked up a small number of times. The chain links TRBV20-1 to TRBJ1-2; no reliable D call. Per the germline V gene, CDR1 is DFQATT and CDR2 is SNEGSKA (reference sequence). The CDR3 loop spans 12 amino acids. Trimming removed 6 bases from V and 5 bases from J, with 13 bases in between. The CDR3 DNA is TGCAGTGCCTCCGGGCTGTGGTATGGCTACACCTTC. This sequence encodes CSASGLWYGYTF.

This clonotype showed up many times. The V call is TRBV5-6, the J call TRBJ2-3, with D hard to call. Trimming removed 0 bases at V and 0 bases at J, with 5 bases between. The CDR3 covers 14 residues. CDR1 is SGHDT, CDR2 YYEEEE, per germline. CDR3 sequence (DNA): TGTGCCAGCAGCTTGGGTTTGAGCACAGATACGCAGTATTTT. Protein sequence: CASSLGLSTDTQYF.

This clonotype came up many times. The CDR3 bases are TGCAGCGTTGGGCGGGGTTCCGGGGAGCTGTTTTTT. Translation: CSVGRGSGELFF. The rearrangement joins TRBV29-1 to TRBJ2-2, with TRBD2 as a possible D gene (6 bases). This CDR3 contains 12 residues. CDR1 is SQVTM and CDR2 is ANQGSEA in the germline V gene. The V end was cut by 4 bases, the J end by 6 bases, with 9 bases between.

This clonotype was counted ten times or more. The CDR3: CATSREPPTEQYF. In nucleotides, the CDR3 is TGTGCCACCAGCAGAGAGCCTCCTACGGAGCAGTACTTC. The V call is TRBV15, the J call TRBJ2-7, with D unclear. V lost 0 bases and J 7 bases, leaving 10 bases between the germline ends. Germline V gene lookup returns CDR1 LNHNV and CDR2 YYDKDF (reference sequence). The CDR3 covers 13 residues. Together with reference TRBV15 and TRBJ2-7, the CDR3 gives the full variable domain: DAMVIQNPRYQVTQFGKPVTLSCSQTLNHNVMYWYQQKSSQAPKLLFHYYDKDFNNEADTPDNFQSRRPNTSFCFLDIRSPGLGDTAMYLCATSREPPTEQYFGPGTRLTVT.

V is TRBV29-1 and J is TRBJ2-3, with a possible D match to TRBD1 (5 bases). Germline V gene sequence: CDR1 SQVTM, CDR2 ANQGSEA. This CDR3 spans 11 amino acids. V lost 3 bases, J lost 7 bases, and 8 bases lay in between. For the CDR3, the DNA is TGCAGCGTTGATAGGGGTAATACGCAGTATTTT. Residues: CSVDRGNTQYF.